A selection of T cell receptor beta chains follows, all from one sample in a study of shared clonotypes between healthy human individuals. Sequenced by immunoSEQ multiplex PCR; TCRdb stores in-frame clones only, minus some. This sample has over 800,000 clones; about 91% occur once, and the top ten carry approximately 25%. Specimen: naive CD8+ T cells sorted from blood. The receptor source for this set is a man younger than 40 in good health. The CDR3 runs from the conserved cysteine through the conserved F or W. A D gene is named only where the DNA matches it firmly. Size values are once, few and many counts, or a class for expanded clones, and some rows have none.

d_call	j_call	clone_size	v_call	cdr3_nt	cdr3_aa
NA	TRBJ2-2	NA	TRBV2	TGTGCCACTCAAAAGACAGACGGGAACACCGGGGAGCTGTTTTTT	CATQKTDGNTGELFF
NA	TRBJ2-7	NA	TRBV11-2	TGTGCCAGCACCCAGGGCTGGCAGGGGTCCTACGAGCAGTACTTC	CASTQGWQGSYEQYF
NA	TRBJ2-2	NA	TRBV4-1	TGCGCCAGCAGCCACACGGGTGCGGGAAAAGGGGAGCTGTTTTTT	CASSHTGAGKGELFF
NA	TRBJ2-6	NA	TRBV7-9	TGTGCCAGCAGCTCTCATGTATCTGGGGCCAACGTCCTGACTTTC	CASSSHVSGANVLTF
TRBD1	TRBJ2-2	NA	TRBV29-1	TGCAGCGCTAGGACAGGGACCACCGGGGAGCTGTTTTTT	CSARTGTTGELFF
TRBD2	TRBJ2-3	NA	TRBV7-3	TGTGCCAGCAGCTTGCTAGCGGGAGGGCGACCAGATACGCAGTATTTT	CASSLLAGGRPDTQYF
NA	TRBJ2-7	NA	TRBV7-2	TGTGCCAGCAGCTCCTATAAGGGGTCCTACGAGCAGTACTTC	CASSSYKGSYEQYF
NA	TRBJ2-1	NA	TRBV11-2	TGTGCCAGCAGCCGCCACCCCAGCGGTACCTACAATGAGCAGTTCTTC	CASSRHPSGTYNEQFF
NA	TRBJ2-7	NA	TRBV2	TGTGCCAGCAGTGAGGGGGAGGTGCAGTACGAGCAGTACTTC	CASSEGEVQYEQYF
TRBD1	TRBJ2-6	NA	TRBV7-2	TGTGCCAGCAGCTCGGGACAGTGGACGCGTGGGGCCAACGTCCTGACTTTC	CASSSGQWTRGANVLTF
NA	TRBJ2-6	NA	TRBV27	TGTGCCAGCACCCAGTCGAGGCACAGGAGCTCTGGGGCCAACGTCCTGACTTTC	CASTQSRHRSSGANVLTF
NA	TRBJ2-1	NA	TRBV6-1	TGTGCCAGCAACCAGTATTATGAGCAGTTCTTC	CASNQYYEQFF
TRBD2	TRBJ2-1	NA	TRBV5-1	TGCGCCAGCAGCTTGAACCTAGCGGGAGGGCCTTACAATGAGCAGTTCTTC	CASSLNLAGGPYNEQFF
NA	TRBJ2-5	NA	TRBV11-3	TGTGCCAGCAGCTTAGCAGGGGCCAGAGAGACCCAGTACTTC	CASSLAGARETQYF
NA	TRBJ1-1	NA	TRBV9	TGTGCCAGCAGCGTAGCAGGGATCGGAGAAGCTTTCTTT	CASSVAGIGEAFF
TRBD2	TRBJ2-1	NA	TRBV7-9	TGTGCCAGCAGCCTAATAGCGGGAGGGGGGCTGCAGTTCTTC	CASSLIAGGGLQFF
NA	TRBJ2-3	NA	TRBV28	TGCTGCTCGACGTCTAGCGTAAACCGAGACCCCACAGATACGCAGTATTTT	CCSTSSVNRDPTDTQYF
TRBD1	TRBJ2-1	NA	TRBV25-1	TGTGCCAGCAGCGCTACCGGGACAGGGTCCTACAATGAGCAGTTCTTC	CASSATGTGSYNEQFF
NA	TRBJ1-4	NA	TRBV7-9	TGTGCCAGCAGAGCCCGGGACCTGGGAGGTGTAAAACTGTTTTTT	CASRARDLGGVKLFF
NA	TRBJ2-7	once	TRBV29-1	TGCAGCGTTGACCAGGGATCCTACGAGCAGTACTTC	CSVDQGSYEQYF
TRBD1	TRBJ1-2	NA	TRBV5-6	TGTGCCAGCAGCCATGGACAGGGGTGGGGGTACGGCTATGGCTACACCTTC	CASSHGQGWGYGYGYTF
NA	TRBJ1-1	NA	TRBV27	TGTGCCAGCAGTACGTCCATGGGGGATGGCACTGAAGCTTTCTTT	CASSTSMGDGTEAFF
NA	TRBJ2-7	NA	TRBV4-3	TGCGCCAGCTTCGGGGGCGACGAGCAGTACTTC	CASFGGDEQYF
NA	TRBJ2-7	NA	TRBV4-3	TGCGCCAGCAGCCAAGATAGGGCAGGCGAGCAGTACTTC	CASSQDRAGEQYF
TRBD1	TRBJ2-7	NA	TRBV2	TGTGCCAGCAGAGAAGAGGGACAGAACTCCTACGAGCAGTACTTC	CASREEGQNSYEQYF
NA	TRBJ2-7	NA	TRBV29-1	TGCAGCGTTGAAGATCAACGGTCCGAGCAGTACTTC	CSVEDQRSEQYF
TRBD2	TRBJ2-3	NA	TRBV27	TGTGCCAGCAGTTCGACTACTAGCGGGAGCACAGATACGCAGTATTTT	CASSSTTSGSTDTQYF
TRBD2	TRBJ2-2	NA	TRBV12-5	TGTGCTAGTGGTTTGGGACTAGCAGACACCGGGGAGCTGTTTTTT	CASGLGLADTGELFF
NA	TRBJ2-7	NA	TRBV7-9	TGTGCCAGCAGCTTAGTAGGGCAGCCAGTACCCTACGAGCAGTACTTC	CASSLVGQPVPYEQYF
TRBD2	TRBJ2-3	once	TRBV29-1	TGCAGCGTTGTTGGACCTAGCGGAGGTGGGGCAGATACGCAGTATTTT	CSVVGPSGGGADTQYF
NA	TRBJ1-1	NA	TRBV29-1	TGCAGCGTTGAAATCGTAGGGTCCATGGTGGGGGTCAACACTGAAGCTTTCTTT	CSVEIVGSMVGVNTEAFF
NA	TRBJ2-2	NA	TRBV9	TGTGCCAGCAGCGCACACCTTACGGGCGTCGCGAACACCGGGGAGCTGTTTTTT	CASSAHLTGVANTGELFF
NA	TRBJ1-2	once	TRBV9	TGTGCCAGCAGCGTAGGTAGGCACTTCGACTATGGCTACACCTTC	CASSVGRHFDYGYTF
NA	TRBJ1-2	NA	TRBV27	TGTGCCAGCAGTCTAGACCGGGACAACTATGGCTACACCTTC	CASSLDRDNYGYTF
NA	TRBJ2-7	NA	TRBV27	TGTGCCAGCACCTCGGGGCCTTCTCCCCATTACGAGCAGTACTTC	CASTSGPSPHYEQYF
TRBD2	TRBJ2-1	NA	TRBV5-8	TGTGCCAGCAGCTCGCCACCGGGACTAGCGGTCAACAATGAGCAGTTCTTC	CASSSPPGLAVNNEQFF
NA	TRBJ2-1	NA	TRBV7-9	TGTGCCAGCCTCCCGGAGTTCGATGAGCAGTTCTTC	CASLPEFDEQFF
TRBD1	TRBJ1-3	NA	TRBV19	TGTGCCAGTAGGAGACAGGGGGACTATGGAAACACCATATATTTT	CASRRQGDYGNTIYF
TRBD2	TRBJ2-1	NA	TRBV7-2	TGTGCCAGCAGCCCGGGACTAGCGGGAGGGCCAGGGGGGCAGTTCTTC	CASSPGLAGGPGGQFF
TRBD1	TRBJ1-1	NA	TRBV19	TGTGCCAGTAGTGCAGGGGGCGAAGCTTTCTTT	CASSAGGEAFF
NA	TRBJ2-3	NA	TRBV10-3	TGTGCCATCAGTGAGTCGCTCGTAGGAGCAGATACGCAGTATTTT	CAISESLVGADTQYF
NA	TRBJ2-2	NA	TRBV4-1	TGCGCCAGCAGCCCCCGGTTCGCCGGGGAGCTGTTTTTT	CASSPRFAGELFF
NA	TRBJ2-1	NA	TRBV29-1	TGCAGCGTTGAGGGGATCCCGGGACTCGTCAATGAGCAGTTCTTC	CSVEGIPGLVNEQFF
TRBD1	TRBJ2-5	NA	TRBV30	TGTGCCTGGAGTGGTGACAGGGGGCCTCCCTTGGAGACCCAGTACTTC	CAWSGDRGPPLETQYF
TRBD2	TRBJ2-7	NA	TRBV29-1	TGCAGCGTTGCGGACGGGGGGTCCTACGAGCAGTACTTC	CSVADGGSYEQYF
TRBD1	TRBJ1-4	NA	TRBV9	TGTGCCAGCAGCGCGTCCGGGACAGGGGATGAAAAACTGTTTTTT	CASSASGTGDEKLFF
NA	TRBJ1-5	NA	TRBV7-9	TGTGCCAGCAGCTTCGAGTACAGCAATCAGCCCCAGCATTTT	CASSFEYSNQPQHF